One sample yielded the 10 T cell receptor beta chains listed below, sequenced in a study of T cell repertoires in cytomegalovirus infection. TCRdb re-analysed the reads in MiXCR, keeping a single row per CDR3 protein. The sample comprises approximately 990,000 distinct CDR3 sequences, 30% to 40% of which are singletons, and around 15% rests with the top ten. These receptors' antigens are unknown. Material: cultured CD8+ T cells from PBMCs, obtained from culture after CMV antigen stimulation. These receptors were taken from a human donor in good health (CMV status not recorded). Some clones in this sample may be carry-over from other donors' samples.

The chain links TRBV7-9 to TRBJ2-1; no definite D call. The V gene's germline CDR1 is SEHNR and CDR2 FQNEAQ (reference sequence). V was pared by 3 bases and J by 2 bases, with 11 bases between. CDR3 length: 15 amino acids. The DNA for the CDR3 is TGTGCCAGCAGCTTCTCCCCACGGGCCTACAATGAGCAGTTCTTC. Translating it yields CASSFSPRAYNEQFF.

CDR3 nucleotide sequence: TGTGCCAGCAGTCCAGGACCATCAAATGAGCAGTTCTTC. Protein: CASSPGPSNEQFF. The chain recombines TRBV12-3 or TRBV12-4 with TRBJ2-1; D uncertain. V dropped 5 bases and J dropped 7 bases, with 12 bases sitting between them. CDR3 size: 13 residues.

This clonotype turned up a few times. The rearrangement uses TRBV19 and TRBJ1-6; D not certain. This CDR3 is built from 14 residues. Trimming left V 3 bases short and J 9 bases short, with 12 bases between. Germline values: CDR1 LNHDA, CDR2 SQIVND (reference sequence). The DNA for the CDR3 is TGTGCCAGTAGTATCGAGGTGATGGGTTCACCCCTCCACTTT. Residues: CASSIEVMGSPLHF.

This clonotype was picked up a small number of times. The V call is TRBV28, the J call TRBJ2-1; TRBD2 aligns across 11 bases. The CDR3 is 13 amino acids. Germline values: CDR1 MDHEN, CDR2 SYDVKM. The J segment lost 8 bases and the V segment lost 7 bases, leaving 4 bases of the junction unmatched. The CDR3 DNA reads TGTGCCAGCACTAGCGGGGGGTTCGATGAGCAGTTCTTC. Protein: CASTSGGFDEQFF.

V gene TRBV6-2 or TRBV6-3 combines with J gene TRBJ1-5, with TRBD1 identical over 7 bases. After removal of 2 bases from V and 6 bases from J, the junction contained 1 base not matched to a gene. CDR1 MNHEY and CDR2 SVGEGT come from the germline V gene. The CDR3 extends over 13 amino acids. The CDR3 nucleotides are TGTGCCAGCAGTTACCCAGGGGGTCAGCCCCAGCATTTT. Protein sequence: CASSYPGGQPQHF.

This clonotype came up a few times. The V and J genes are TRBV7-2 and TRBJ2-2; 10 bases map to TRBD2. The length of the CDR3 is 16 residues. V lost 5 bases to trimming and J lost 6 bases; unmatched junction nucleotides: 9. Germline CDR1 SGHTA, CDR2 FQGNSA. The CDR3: CASSPATSGSPGELFF. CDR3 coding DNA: TGTGCCAGCAGCCCGGCGACTAGCGGGTCACCCGGGGAGCTGTTTTTT.

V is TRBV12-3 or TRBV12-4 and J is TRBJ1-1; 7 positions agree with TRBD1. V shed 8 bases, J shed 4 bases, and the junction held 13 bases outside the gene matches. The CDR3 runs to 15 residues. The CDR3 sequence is CASSEQGNWGTEAFF. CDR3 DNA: TGTGCCAGCTCTGAACAGGGGAATTGGGGCACTGAAGCTTTCTTT.

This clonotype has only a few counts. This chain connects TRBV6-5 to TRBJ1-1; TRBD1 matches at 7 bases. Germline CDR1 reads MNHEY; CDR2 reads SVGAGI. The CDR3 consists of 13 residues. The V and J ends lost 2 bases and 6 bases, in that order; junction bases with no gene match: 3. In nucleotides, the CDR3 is TGTGCCAGCAGTTACAACCAGGGGGCTGAAGCTTTCTTT. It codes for CASSYNQGAEAFF.

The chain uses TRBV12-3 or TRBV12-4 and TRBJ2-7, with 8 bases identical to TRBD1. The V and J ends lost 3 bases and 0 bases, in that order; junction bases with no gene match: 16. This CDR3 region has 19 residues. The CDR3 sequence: CASSFSGDRLLLSSYEQYF. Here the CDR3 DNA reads TGTGCCAGCAGTTTTTCGGGGGACAGGTTACTGCTGAGCTCCTACGAGCAGTACTTC.

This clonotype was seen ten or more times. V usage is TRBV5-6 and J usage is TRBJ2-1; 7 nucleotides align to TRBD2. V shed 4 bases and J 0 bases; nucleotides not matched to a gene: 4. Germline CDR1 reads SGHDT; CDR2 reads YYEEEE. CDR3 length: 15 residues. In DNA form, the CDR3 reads TGTGCCAGCAGCGGGGGGGGGGTCTCCTACAATGAGCAGTTCTTC. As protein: CASSGGGVSYNEQFF.